This passage covers 23 T cell receptor beta chains from one sample sequenced in a study of CD8 T cell repertoires and HIV-1 epitope variants. These TCRs are of unknown antigen specificity. This table comes from immunoSEQ multiplex PCR, and its TCRdb copy is limited to in-frame clones, with some not included. This sample has some 5,600 clones; about three fifths occur once, and the top ten carry about 41%. What was sequenced was cultured CD8+ T cells derived from PBMCs. All receptors derive from a male donor with HIV.

The rearrangement uses TRBV5-8 and TRBJ1-1; 7 positions agree with TRBD1. The CDR3 loop spans 14 amino acids. Trimming at V came to 0 bases and at J to 8 bases, leaving 7 bases not matched to a gene. Germline CDR1 reads SGHTS; CDR2 reads YDEGEE. The CDR3 DNA sequence: TGTGCCAGCAGCTTGGTTCCCGGACAGGTCGAAGCTTTCTTT. Its translation is CASSLVPGQVEAFF.

With regard to this clone: This same CDR3 is encoded by further DNA sequences in the sample. The V call is TRBV2, the J call TRBJ1-2; TRBD1 agrees at 7 bases. CDR3 length: 14 amino acids. J gave up 7 bases and V 2 bases, and 7 bases lay outside the gene matches. Germline V lookup: CDR1 SNHLY, CDR2 FYNNEI. CDR3 sequence reads: CASSERQGEVGYTF. As DNA, the CDR3 is TGTGCCAGCAGTGAACGGCAGGGGGAGGTTGGCTACACCTTC.

This chain joins TRBV4-2 and TRBJ2-3; 12 nucleotides line up with TRBD2. V lost 1 base, J lost 0 bases, and 5 bases stayed unmatched. The CDR3 has 18 residues. Looked up from germline, CDR1 is LGHNA and CDR2 is YNFKEQ. The CDR3 spells CASSQGLAGALSTDTQYF. In DNA, the CDR3 is TGTGCCAGCAGCCAAGGACTAGCGGGGGCCTTAAGCACAGATACGCAGTATTTT.

This clone occurred a few times. The chain is built from TRBV25-1 and TRBJ1-1; D remains ambiguous. Trimming cost V 0 bases and J 0 bases, with 11 bases left between them. From germline, CDR1 is MGHDK and CDR2 SYGVNS. CDR3 size: 16 residues. The CDR3 DNA sequence: TGTGCCAGCAGTGAATACGGTGCCCCCATGAACACTGAAGCTTTCTTT. It codes for CASSEYGAPMNTEAFF.

V gene TRBV19 combines with J gene TRBJ2-5; possibly TRBD1 or TRBD2 for D (5 bases each). From germline, CDR1 is LNHDA and CDR2 SQIVND (reference sequence). This CDR3 is 17 amino acids long. V shed 5 bases and J shed 4 bases, with 23 bases lying between them. This CDR3 is CASSLTGGLTSGETQYF. CDR3 DNA: TGTGCCAGTAGTCTAACAGGCGGACTTACTAGTGGAGAGACCCAGTACTTC.

V gene TRBV7-8 combines with J gene TRBJ2-7; possibly TRBD2 for D (6 bases). Germline CDR1 SGHVS, CDR2 FQNEAQ. This CDR3 is built from 16 residues. V gave up 4 bases and J gave up 4 bases, with 20 bases separating them. CDR3 in DNA: TGTGCCAGCAGCTCACTACTTAGCGGTTCCCAGTACGAGCAGTACTTC. This encodes CASSSLLSGSQYEQYF.

The genes are TRBV5-6 and TRBJ2-7, with a tentative D call TRBD1 (6 bases). V lost 4 bases and J lost 4, with 12 bases in between. CDR1 and CDR2 from the germline V gene are SGHDT and YYEEEE. This CDR3 is 13 amino acids long. For the CDR3, the DNA is TGTGCCAGCAGCAGCGACAGGAGTTACGAGCAGTACTTC. Protein: CASSSDRSYEQYF.

In its sample, this clone was seen a few times. The V gene is TRBV27, the J gene TRBJ2-4; 14 bases fit TRBD2. Germline CDR1 reads MNHEY; CDR2 reads SMNVEV (reference sequence). The J segment lost 12 bases and the V segment lost 2 bases, leaving 3 bases of the junction unmatched. This CDR3 spans 14 amino acids. The CDR3 DNA sequence: TGTGCCAGCAGTTTAGGGACTAGCGGGAGTAATCAGTACTTC. This gives the protein CASSLGTSGSNQYF.

CDR3 sequence reads: CAISVDRGDQPYEQYF. DNA of the CDR3: TGTGCCATCAGTGTCGACAGGGGGGATCAGCCCTACGAGCAGTACTTC. V usage is TRBV10-3 and J usage is TRBJ2-7; 9 bases line up with TRBD1. Germline CDR1 is ENHRY and CDR2 is SYGVKD. The junction had 9 bases not matched to a gene; V was cut back by 4 bases and J by 2 bases. The CDR3 runs to 16 residues.

In its sample, this clone was seen a few times. J is TRBJ2-7 and V is TRBV5-4; TRBD1 matches at 8 bases. Losses at the gene ends were 2 bases for V and 1 base for J; bases not matched to a gene: 2. This CDR3 has 14 residues. CDR1 is SGHNT, CDR2 YYREEE, per germline (reference sequence). CDR3 bases: TGTGCCAGCAGCTTCGGACAGGGTTCCTACGAGCAGTACTTC. Its protein product is CASSFGQGSYEQYF.

The V gene is TRBV14, the J gene TRBJ1-6, with 8 bases fitting TRBD1. Trimming cost V 2 bases and J 7 bases; bases outside gene matches: 4. Germline values: CDR1 SGHDN, CDR2 FVKESK. The CDR3 is made up of 15 amino acids. The CDR3 reads CASSQTTGANSPLHF. CDR3 nucleotide sequence: TGTGCCAGCAGCCAAACGACAGGGGCGAATTCACCCCTCCACTTT.

The chain employs TRBV9 and TRBJ1-1, with D hard to call. Trimming took 5 bases from V and 10 from J, leaving 15 bases between them. This CDR3 has 12 amino acids. Germline V gene sequence: CDR1 SGDLS, CDR2 YYNGEE. CDR3 sequence: CASSTPQSPAFF. Here the CDR3 DNA reads TGTGCCAGCAGTACTCCTCAGTCCCCAGCTTTCTTT. Full variable domain (remainder filled in from reference TRBV9 and TRBJ1-1): DSGVTQTPKHLITATGQRVTLRCSPRSGDLSVYWYQQSLDQGLQFLIQYYNGEERAKGNILERFSAQQFPDLHSELNLSSLELGDSALYFCASSTPQSPAFFGQGTRLTVV.

The chain links TRBV27 to TRBJ1-1; D possibly corresponds to TRBD1 (5 bases). Trimming took 3 bases from V and 1 from J, leaving 9 bases between them. The CDR3 extends over 14 amino acids. Germline-derived CDR1 and CDR2 are MNHEY and SMNVEV (reference sequence). CDR3 nucleotide sequence: TGTGCCAGCAGTTTGTGGGGCAAGAACACTGAAGCTTTCTTT. This codes for CASSLWGKNTEAFF.

This chain joins TRBV5-1 and TRBJ2-4; 9 bases fit TRBD1. Germline V gene sequence: CDR1 SGHRS, CDR2 YFSETQ. Trimming took 4 bases from V and 0 from J; bases not matched to a gene: 14. The CDR3 loop spans 19 amino acids. Written as DNA, the CDR3 is TGCGCCAGCAGCCCGGAGAAAGGGACAGGGTCCTTAGCCAAAAACATTCAGTACTTC. It codes for CASSPEKGTGSLAKNIQYF.

The V and J genes are TRBV28 and TRBJ2-7; 11 bases align to TRBD2. The CDR3 is 16 residues long. V was pared by 5 bases and J by 2 bases, with 8 bases of the junction left unmatched. Per germline, CDR1 MDHEN and CDR2 SYDVKM. CDR3 sequence reads: CASSPLGTSGAYEQYF. The CDR3 DNA reads as TGTGCCAGCAGTCCCCTGGGGACTAGCGGTGCCTACGAGCAGTACTTC.

This chain uses TRBV27 with TRBJ2-1; D ambiguous. The V end lost 5 bases, the J end lost 0 bases, and 5 bases lay between the germline ends. This CDR3 has 13 residues. Germline loops: CDR1 MNHEY, CDR2 SMNVEV (reference sequence). The CDR3 region is CASSKSSYNEQFF. CDR3 DNA sequence: TGTGCCAGCAGTAAGAGCTCCTACAATGAGCAGTTCTTC.

V gene TRBV4-2 combines with J gene TRBJ2-3; D assignment may be TRBD1 or TRBD2 (5 bases each). Per the germline V gene, CDR1 is LGHNA and CDR2 is YNFKEQ. The CDR3 is 17 residues long. Deletions cut 0 bases from V and 2 bases from J, with 15 bases between. The CDR3 DNA sequence: TGTGCCAGCAGCCAAGATCCCGGGACGGTACTCACAGATACGCAGTATTTT. Protein: CASSQDPGTVLTDTQYF.

The genes are TRBV4-1 and TRBJ1-1; maybe TRBD1 (5 bases). Per germline, CDR1 MGHRA and CDR2 YSYEKL. Trimming removed 1 base at V and 4 bases at J, with 7 bases between. This CDR3 region has 13 residues. The CDR3 DNA reads TGCGCCAGCAGCCAAGGTGGGGCCACTGAAGCTTTCTTT. It specifies CASSQGGATEAFF.

The chain uses TRBV10-2 and TRBJ2-1; TRBD2 matches 13 bases. This CDR3 is built from 14 residues. Germline CDR1 reads WSHSY; CDR2 reads SAAADI. V shed 10 bases and J 7 bases; nucleotides not matched to a gene: 7. The CDR3 bases are TGCGCCATCGGGACTAGCGGGATTCTTAATGAGCAGTTCTTC. Translation: CAIGTSGILNEQFF.

The chain links TRBV19 to TRBJ2-1, with D hard to call. This CDR3 comprises 13 residues. V lost 1 base and J lost 6, with 7 bases in between. Germline V gives CDR1 LNHDA, CDR2 SQIVND (reference sequence). The CDR3 loop reads CASSIALRNEQFF. CDR3 DNA: TGTGCCAGTAGTATAGCTCTTCGCAATGAGCAGTTCTTC.

The genes are TRBV5-6 and TRBJ1-2, with TRBD1 as a possible D gene (6 bases). The V end was cut by 0 bases, the J end by 8 bases, with 17 bases between. Germline V gene sequence: CDR1 SGHDT, CDR2 YYEEEE. The CDR3 totals 15 residues. The CDR3 here is CASSLEGLTGRGYTF. The CDR3 DNA follows: TGTGCCAGCAGCTTGGAGGGCCTGACAGGACGCGGCTACACCTTC. Drawing the rest from reference TRBV5-6 and TRBJ1-2, the complete variable domain is DAGVTQSPTHLIKTRGQQVTLRCSPKSGHDTVSWYQQALGQGPQFIFQYYEEEERQRGNFPDRFSGHQFPNYSSELNVNALLLGDSALYLCASSLEGLTGRGYTFGSGTRLTVV.

The chain carries TRBV5-4 and TRBJ2-3; 10 bases agree with TRBD2. The germline V gene encodes CDR1 SGHNT and CDR2 YYREEE (reference sequence). Trimming took 5 bases from V and 4 from J; bases not matched to a gene: 7. CDR3 length equals 15 residues. DNA for the CDR3: TGTGCCAGCAGAACCCTAGCGGGAGTCCCAGATACGCAGTATTTT. Amino acids: CASRTLAGVPDTQYF.

This sequence joins TRBV5-1 and TRBJ2-3; 7 bases align to TRBD1. Germline V gene lookup returns CDR1 SGHRS and CDR2 YFSETQ. Trimming took 0 bases from V and 13 from J; bases not matched to a gene: 8. CDR3 size: 13 residues. CDR3 in amino acids: CASSLEGAQAKYF. CDR3 coding DNA: TGCGCCAGCAGCTTGGAGGGGGCGCAGGCAAAGTATTTT.